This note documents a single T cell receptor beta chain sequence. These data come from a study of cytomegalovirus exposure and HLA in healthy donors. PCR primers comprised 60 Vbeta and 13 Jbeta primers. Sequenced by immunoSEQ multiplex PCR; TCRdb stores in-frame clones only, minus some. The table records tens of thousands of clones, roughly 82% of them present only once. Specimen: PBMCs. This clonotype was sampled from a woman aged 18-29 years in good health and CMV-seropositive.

CDR3 nucleotide sequence: TGTGCCAGCAGCTTACTAGGTAGCACAGATACGCAGTATTTT. The encoded protein is CASSLLGSTDTQYF. The chain has TRBV7-9 and TRBJ2-3; unclear D gene. The germline gives CDR1 SEHNR, CDR2 FQNEAQ (reference sequence). Trimming cost V 2 bases and J 0 bases, with 6 bases left between them. The CDR3 extends over 14 amino acids.